These 15 T cell receptor beta chains share one sample of origin, sequenced in a study of shared clonotypes between healthy human individuals. TCRdb's copy holds only in-frame clones and misses some; the assay was immunoSEQ multiplex PCR. The sample has 450,000 to 650,000 clones; around 81% are singletons. The sample taken for sequencing was PBMCs. Every receptor here comes from a woman in her forties in good health. Some clones in this sample may be carry-over from other donors' samples.

This clone was counted a few times. The J gene is TRBJ2-5, the V gene TRBV5-1; 9 nucleotides line up with TRBD2. The CDR3 covers 17 residues. With 0 bases clipped from V and 2 bases from J, the junction kept 8 bases outside the gene matches. Germline V lookup: CDR1 SGHRS, CDR2 YFSETQ. CDR3 amino acids: CASSLASSTSGQETQYF. CDR3 coding DNA: TGCGCCAGCAGCTTGGCCTCTTCGACTAGCGGACAAGAGACCCAGTACTTC.

This clone was seen a few times. The rearrangement joins TRBV13 to TRBJ2-1; D uncertain. CDR1 and CDR2 (germline): PRHDT, FYEKMQ (reference sequence). This CDR3 has 15 residues. With 2 bases removed from V and 4 bases from J, the gap between germline ends came to 12 bases. The CDR3 sequence is CASSLSSPWYNEQFF. In nucleotides, the CDR3 is TGTGCCAGCAGCTTATCGAGTCCGTGGTACAATGAGCAGTTCTTC.

The CDR3 DNA sequence: TGTGCCAGCAGTTCGACAGGGGTGGCTAACTATGGCTACACCTTC. Its translation: CASSSTGVANYGYTF. The J gene is TRBJ1-2, the V gene TRBV27, with TRBD1 matching 8 bases. CDR1 is MNHEY and CDR2 is SMNVEV in the germline V gene (reference sequence). V dropped 4 bases and J dropped 0; count of bases not matched to a gene: 4. The CDR3 has 15 residues.

This clone showed up just once. The same CDR3 also results from other DNA sequences found in this sample. The CDR3 sequence is CASSEYNEQFF. CDR3 DNA: TGTGCCAGCAGTGAGTACAATGAGCAGTTCTTC. This chain uses TRBV2 with TRBJ2-1; D unresolved. The germline V gene has CDR1 SNHLY and CDR2 FYNNEI. The CDR3 is 11 amino acids. Trimming removed 3 bases from V and 4 bases from J, with 1 base in between.

This clone has just a few counts. The chain uses TRBV7-3 and TRBJ2-5; D unclear. Trimming removed 6 bases at V and 2 bases at J, with 19 bases between. Germline-derived CDR1 and CDR2 are SGHTA and FQGTGA. The CDR3 is 16 amino acids. The CDR3: CASSPSLAPTQETQYF. The DNA of the CDR3 is TGTGCCAGCAGTCCTTCCCTGGCCCCAACGCAAGAGACCCAGTACTTC.

The chain employs TRBV11-2 and TRBJ2-5, with 7 bases fitting TRBD1. The CDR3 is made up of 17 amino acids. Losses at the gene ends were 3 bases for V and 2 bases for J; bases not matched to a gene: 12. Germline V gives CDR1 SGHAT, CDR2 FQNNGV. CDR3: CASSLDAGGVGQETQYF. The CDR3 DNA sequence: TGTGCCAGCAGCTTGGACGCAGGGGGTGTTGGGCAAGAGACCCAGTACTTC.

This chain joins TRBV6-5 and TRBJ2-5, with a tentative D call TRBD2 (6 bases). The J call may be faulty, since TRBJ2-7 better matches the DNA end. This CDR3 contains 13 residues. Germline V gene data show CDR1 as MNHEY and CDR2 as SVGAGI. Here the CDR3 DNA reads TGTGCCAGTAGTCCGGGAGTTCTCTACGAGCAGTACTTC. Residues: CASSPGVLYEQYF.

This CDR3 is CASSQEFAGTAGANVLTF. The CDR3 bases are TGCGCCAGCAGCCAAGAGTTCGCGGGGACAGCTGGGGCCAACGTCCTGACTTTC. The gene calls are TRBV4-3 and TRBJ2-6, with D perhaps matching TRBD1 (7 bases). V was pared by 0 bases and J by 2 bases, with 14 bases between. The CDR3 is made up of 18 amino acids. Germline CDR1 reads LGHNA; CDR2 reads YSLEER.

The V and J genes are TRBV5-1 and TRBJ1-1; 8 bases align to TRBD1. The ends lost 7 bases at V and 3 bases at J; junction bases unmatched: 5. Germline V gene lookup returns CDR1 SGHRS and CDR2 YFSETQ. This CDR3 region has 13 residues. The CDR3 here is CASRDRFDTEAFF. DNA for the CDR3: TGCGCCAGCCGGGACAGGTTTGACACTGAAGCTTTCTTT.

Note on this clone: This likely reflects a read error, since a far larger clone is one base away. In the same sample, other DNA sequences code for this CDR3. The rearrangement links TRBV4-1 to TRBJ2-5; the D gene is possibly TRBD2 (6 bases). TRBJ2-7 explains the end of the DNA better; the J call may be wrong. The CDR3 has 19 residues. Germline CDR1 is MGHRA and CDR2 is YSYEKL. The CDR3 sequence: CASSQGSGLLTGANYEQYF. The CDR3 region has the DNA TGCGCCAGCAGCCAGGGCTCGGGTCTCCTGACGGGAGCGAACTACGAGCAGTACTTC.

This chain uses TRBV10-3 with TRBJ2-5; D is uncertain. In germline, CDR1 is ENHRY, CDR2 SYGVKD. CDR3 length: 15 amino acids. V lost 6 bases to trimming and J lost 2 bases, with 16 bases between them. CDR3 nucleotide sequence: TGTGCCATCAGCGGCTTCAGTACGCCTCAAGAGACCCAGTACTTC. Protein product: CAISGFSTPQETQYF.

This rearrangement joins TRBV11-2 to TRBJ2-7, with TRBD2 matching over 15 bases. V dropped 1 base and J dropped 4; count of bases not matched to a gene: 5. The CDR3 sequence is 17 residues long. Germline CDR1 reads SGHAT; CDR2 reads FQNNGV. CDR3 sequence: CASSLGTSGRVTYEQYF. The CDR3 DNA is TGTGCCAGCAGCTTAGGGACTAGCGGGAGGGTAACTTACGAGCAGTACTTC.

This clone was counted between two and nine times. The CDR3 nucleotides read TGTGCCAGTAGTAGCCGGATCGACAGGGGGCCGACTGAAGCTTTCTTT. This sequence encodes CASSSRIDRGPTEAFF. The chain couples TRBV19 to TRBJ1-1; 10 bases are a match to TRBD1. The germline CDR1 and CDR2 sequences are LNHDA and SQIVND (reference sequence). The CDR3 contains 16 residues. With 4 bases clipped from V and 5 bases from J, the junction kept 10 bases outside the gene matches.

This clone was counted ten times or more. The sample has other DNA sequences that encode this CDR3 too. This chain joins TRBV5-6 and TRBJ2-5, with 8 bases that match TRBD2. Germline loops: CDR1 SGHDT, CDR2 YYEEEE. The CDR3 is 13 residues long. Trimming at V came to 4 bases and at J to 4 bases, leaving 3 bases not matched to a gene. The CDR3 region is CASSRGLGETQYF. The CDR3 coding sequence is TGTGCCAGCAGCAGGGGACTAGGAGAGACCCAGTACTTC.

V usage is TRBV28 and J usage is TRBJ2-5; a weak D match, TRBD1 (6 bases). The CDR3 length is 15 residues. V gave up 5 bases and J gave up 3 bases, with 16 bases separating them. Germline CDR1 is MDHEN and CDR2 is SYDVKM. In DNA, the CDR3 is TGTGCCAGCAGTCACCCCCAGGGGAATGAAGAGACCCAGTACTTC. The encoded protein is CASSHPQGNEETQYF.